A selection of T cell receptor beta chains follows, all from one sample in a study of blood T cell repertoires in COVID-19. TCRdb's table, derived via immunoSEQ multiplex PCR, lists solely in-frame clones and lacks some. The sample records over 90,000 clones, approximately 84% being singletons. The sequenced sample consisted of peripheral blood. Every receptor here comes from a man in his forties with active or convalescent COVID-19. CDR3s leave out the opening cysteine and the closing phenylalanine or tryptophan.

j_call v_call cdr3_aa
TRBJ1-2 TRBV19 ASREGDYGYT
TRBJ2-3 TRBV5-1 ASSELNTDTQY
TRBJ1-2 TRBV12-3/TRBV12-4 ASSLRRGGGYT
TRBJ1-5 TRBV19 ASRDKVPNQPQH
TRBJ1-1 TRBV5-1 ASMARGPHTEAF
TRBJ2-3 TRBV18 ASRTGIGTDTQY
TRBJ2-5 TRBV27 ASSSLGGTQY
TRBJ1-1 TRBV18 ASSSDRSATEAF
TRBJ2-4 TRBV6-5 AGGAGETKNIQY
TRBJ2-3 TRBV19 ATGTSGGGADTQY
TRBJ2-7 TRBV7-2 ASSNDRLTKQY
TRBJ2-2 TRBV5-1 ASSPGGFTGELF
TRBJ1-4 TRBV5-4 ASSPGSPEHEKLF
TRBJ2-7 TRBV14 ASSERQQQY
TRBJ2-1 TRBV14 ASSPDRGLIYNEQF
TRBJ1-2 TRBV29-1 SVGFERAAENYGYT
TRBJ1-5 TRBV10-3 AASGQGAEQPQH
TRBJ1-1 TRBV10-3 AIKIWDKSGTEAF
TRBJ1-2 TRBV14 ASSRGGTGSYGYT
TRBJ2-3 TRBV18 ASSPLAGGTTDTQY
TRBJ1-1 TRBV10-3 ATFPRDRRGLNTEAF
TRBJ1-6 TRBV5-1 ASKASGQTNSPLH
TRBJ2-3 TRBV9 ASSVPLAGGPTDTQY
TRBJ2-1 TRBV24-1 ATSGQGVNEQF
TRBJ1-4 TRBV3-1/TRBV3-2 ASSHSPDRVNEKLF
TRBJ2-1 TRBV9 ASSEEARTSGGSYNEQF
TRBJ1-5 TRBV6-5 ASSYSYGGNQPQH
TRBJ2-1 TRBV6-2/TRBV6-3 ASSLAGEQF
TRBJ1-5 TRBV2 ASSQGEDQPQH
TRBJ1-5 TRBV6-1 ASSEDRGPGNQPQH
TRBJ1-6 TRBV3-1/TRBV3-2 ASSPHRPSSYNSPLH
TRBJ2-2 TRBV2 ASRTGGTSGITGELF
TRBJ2-7 TRBV4-3 ASSQFTGDEQY
TRBJ2-2 TRBV9 ASSVTRAGGSGTGELF
TRBJ1-2 TRBV5-1 ASSLGGDYGYT